Below, 4 T cell receptor beta chains from the same sample are listed, as sequenced in a study of control samples from healthy donors and cancer patients. Using immunoSEQ multiplex PCR, the repertoire was profiled, and TCRdb retains in-frame clones only, with some absent. Of around 150,000 clones listed, 80% to 90% are singletons. Sequencing input: blood. The receptors were gathered from a man aged 25-40 years in good health.

V and J are TRBV19 and TRBJ2-1; the D call may be TRBD1 or TRBD2 (5 bases each). CDR1 is LNHDA, CDR2 SQIVND, per germline (reference sequence). CDR3 size: 15 residues. V was cut by 5 bases and J by 5 bases, with 16 bases left in between. The CDR3 sequence: CASSLRKGRNNEQFF. CDR3 coding DNA: TGTGCCAGTAGTCTCAGAAAGGGACGGAACAATGAGCAGTTCTTC.

This clone was counted a few times. The V and J genes are TRBV6-6 and TRBJ1-2, with D possibly TRBD1 on 5 matching bases. CDR3 length equals 13 residues. V was shortened by 11 bases and J by 5 bases, with 18 bases between the two germline ends. Germline CDR1 MNHNY, CDR2 SVGAGI (reference sequence). The CDR3 loop is CAGGAPSGYGYTF. CDR3 in DNA: TGTGCCGGTGGGGCCCCAAGTGGGTATGGCTACACCTTC.

This rearrangement joins TRBV18 to TRBJ2-2; no reliable D call. This CDR3 is built from 11 residues. V was shortened by 6 bases and J by 11 bases, with 10 bases between the two germline ends. Germline V gene lookup returns CDR1 KGHSH and CDR2 LQKENI. The CDR3 nucleotides are TGTGCCAGCTCGCGCAACGGAGAGCTGTTTTTT. Its translation: CASSRNGELFF.

The chain couples TRBV18 to TRBJ1-3; no reliable D call. With 3 bases removed from V and 4 bases from J, the gap between germline ends came to 16 bases. CDR1 is KGHSH, CDR2 LQKENI, per germline. The CDR3 is 16 amino acids. In nucleotides, the CDR3 is TGTGCCAGCTCACCGGACCATTCAAACTCCGGAAACACCATATATTTT. Translated, it gives CASSPDHSNSGNTIYF.